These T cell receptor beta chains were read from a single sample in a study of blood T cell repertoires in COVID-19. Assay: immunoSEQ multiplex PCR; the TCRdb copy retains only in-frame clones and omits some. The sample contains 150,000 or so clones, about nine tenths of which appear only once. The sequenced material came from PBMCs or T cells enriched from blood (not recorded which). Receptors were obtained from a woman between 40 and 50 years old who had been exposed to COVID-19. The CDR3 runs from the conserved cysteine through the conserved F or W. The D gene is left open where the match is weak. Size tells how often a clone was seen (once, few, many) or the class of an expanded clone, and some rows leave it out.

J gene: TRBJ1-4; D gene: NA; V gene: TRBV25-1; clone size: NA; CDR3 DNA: TGTGCCAGCAGTGGGCAAACAACTAATGAAAAACTGTTTTTT; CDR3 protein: CASSGQTTNEKLFF
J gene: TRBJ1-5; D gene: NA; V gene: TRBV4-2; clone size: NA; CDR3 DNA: TGTGCCAGCAGCCAAGAGTATAGCAATCAGCCCCAGCATTTT; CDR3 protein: CASSQEYSNQPQHF
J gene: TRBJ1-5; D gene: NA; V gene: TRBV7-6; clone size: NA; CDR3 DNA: TGTGCCAGCAGCTTAGATAGAGGGGGAATTGGGAATCAGCCCCAGCATTTT; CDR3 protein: CASSLDRGGIGNQPQHF
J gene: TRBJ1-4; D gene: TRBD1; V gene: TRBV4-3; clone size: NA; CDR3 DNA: TGCGCCAGCAGCCAAGATCCGGGGACAGGGATGACTAATGAAAAACTGTTTTTT; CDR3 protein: CASSQDPGTGMTNEKLFF
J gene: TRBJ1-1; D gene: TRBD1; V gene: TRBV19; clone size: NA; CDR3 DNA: TGTGCCAGTAGTATGCTCGGGACAGGGTTTAACACTGAAGCTTTCTTT; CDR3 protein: CASSMLGTGFNTEAFF
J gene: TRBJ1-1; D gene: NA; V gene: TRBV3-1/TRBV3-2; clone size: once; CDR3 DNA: TGTGCCAGCAGCCAGAGCGACGGAGGTTACACTGAAGCTTTCTTT; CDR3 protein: CASSQSDGGYTEAFF
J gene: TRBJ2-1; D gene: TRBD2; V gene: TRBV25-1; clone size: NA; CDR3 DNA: TGTGCCAGCAGTGATCTAGCGGGGGCCCACAATGAGCAGTTCTTC; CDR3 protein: CASSDLAGAHNEQFF
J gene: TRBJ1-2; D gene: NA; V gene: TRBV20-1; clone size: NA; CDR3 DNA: TGCAGCGCGAGTAGACAGATTAACTATGGCTACACCTTC; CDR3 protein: CSASRQINYGYTF
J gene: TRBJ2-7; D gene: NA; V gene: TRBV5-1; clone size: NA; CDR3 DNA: TGCGCCAGCAGCTTGGGGGGGCGGAGCGGTTCCTACGAGCAGTACTTC; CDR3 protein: CASSLGGRSGSYEQYF
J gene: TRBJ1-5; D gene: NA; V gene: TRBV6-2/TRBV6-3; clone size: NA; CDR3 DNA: TGTGCCAGCAGTTACGGGACCGGGACATCCCGTTATAGCAATCAGCCCCAGCATTTT; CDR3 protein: CASSYGTGTSRYSNQPQHF
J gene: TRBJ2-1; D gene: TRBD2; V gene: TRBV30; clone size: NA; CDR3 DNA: TGTGCCTGGAGTGGTCTAGCGGGAGGCAGCTCCTACAATGAGCAGTTCTTC; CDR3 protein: CAWSGLAGGSSYNEQFF
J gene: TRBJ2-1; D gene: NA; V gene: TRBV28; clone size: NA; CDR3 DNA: TGTGCCAGCAGTCCAGGGTCCGAGCAGTTCTTC; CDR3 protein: CASSPGSEQFF
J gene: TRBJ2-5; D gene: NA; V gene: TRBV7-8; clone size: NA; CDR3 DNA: TGTGCCAGCAGCTTAAGACAGTATGAGACCCAGTACTTC; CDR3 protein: CASSLRQYETQYF
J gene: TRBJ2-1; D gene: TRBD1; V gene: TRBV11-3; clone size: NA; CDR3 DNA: TGTGCCAGCAGCTCAAAGAGGGTCAGGGGACAGGGGAACAATGAGCAGTTCTTC; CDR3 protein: CASSSKRVRGQGNNEQFF
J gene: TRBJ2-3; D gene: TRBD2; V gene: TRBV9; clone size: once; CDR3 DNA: TGTGCCAGCAGCGTAGCTCCGGGGGGGTCGGGGGATACGCAGTATTTT; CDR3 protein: CASSVAPGGSGDTQYF